The present entry profiles one T cell receptor beta chain with its context. Its antigen remains unidentified. No base-level quality is on record; no much larger clone is a single base apart. The data stem from a study of blood T cell repertoires in COVID-19 (dated by TCRdb to 2020 to 2021). The study in broad terms: Samples covering the acute and convalescent phases of COVID-19 were provided by collaborators in the United States, Italy and Spain. Samples came from the ongoing ImmuneRACE study (first 160 participants) plus 1,254 subjects from 6 global collaborators. Nearly every sample came with metadata listing a de-identified subject ID, COVID-19 status, age in years and sex. The repertoires were made available in a free public database intended to serve as a resource for research on the immune response to SARS-CoV-2. The prospective study material was composed of cDNA or gDNA derived from T cells, B-cell-depleted T cells, or PBMCs. Where HLA class I and class II types were available, the types were taken from metadata supplied by the sample provider, not from assay-based typing. Subjects who had been exposed to COVID-19, were actively infected with it, or had recovered from it provided the deeply sampled blood TCRbeta repertoires that made up the dataset.

Overall results and qualifications from the work: Clinical and demographic metadata were provided uncurated, with the amount varying by source and participant.

From the cysteine through the phenylalanine, the CDR3 covers 13 amino acids. Just the 39-base CDR3 DNA is kept, in frame starting at base 1. Between the V and J ends, shortened by 9 bases and 5 bases respectively, the junction contains 16 bases. The germline V gene encodes CDR1 KGHDR and CDR2 SFDVKD. The immunoSEQ Assay, a bias-controlled multiplex PCR, was used to amplify TCRbeta CDR3 regions from genomic DNA. Turning to the authors' computational methods: Within the assay, amplification of reference gene primers was used to estimate how many nucleated cells each sample contained. Sequence reads were collapsed and filtered to measure the absolute abundance of every unique TCRbeta CDR3 rearrangement. For each sample, productive Simpson clonality was calculated as the square root of Simpson's diversity index across productive rearrangements. Here the immuneACCESS table is served through TCRdb, limited to in-frame sequences with V and J called. Missing clones are a known gap in these copies; in checked studies unresolved V genes cover under half, and the rest lacks a known reason. That table gives V, J and clone size, and the DNA gave D and trimming. Across this sample there are about 250,000 clones, with 83% seen only once. The top ten constitute about 9% of the sample.

The collaborating institutions used their own protocols to collect whole blood in K2EDTA tubes. For TCRbeta analysis, collaborators shipped samples as frozen whole blood, isolated PBMCs, or DNA extracted from either of those sample types. Sample: peripheral blood. This TCR was sampled from a man aged 40-50 years with active or convalescent COVID-19. The rearranged chain carries TRBV24-1 and TRBJ2-7, with a weak D call of TRBD1 (5 bases match). The CDR3 protein sequence reads: CATGASNGDEQYF. The DNA is as follows: TGTGCCACCGGGGCTTCAAATGGGGACGAGCAGTACTTC.